Below are 25 T cell receptor beta chains sequenced from a single sample in a study of PD-L1 blockade in urothelial cancer. Regarding time point: pretreatment peripheral blood. Clones were sequenced by immunoSEQ multiplex PCR, and TCRdb holds only the in-frame ones, with some missing. The table includes fewer than 45,000 clones, more than 70% detected once. The starting material was PBMCs, obtained around atezolizumab (anti-PD-L1) treatment. The receptors shown here come from a donor aged 40 or older with urothelial cancer.

V and J are TRBV4-3 and TRBJ2-1, with 7 nucleotides matching TRBD2. The J segment lost 8 bases and the V segment lost 0 bases, leaving 13 bases of the junction unmatched. CDR1 is LGHNA, CDR2 YSLEER, per germline. This CDR3 is built from 17 residues. CDR3 region: CASSQDRPGLTRDEQFF. The CDR3 DNA follows: TGCGCCAGCAGCCAAGATAGGCCGGGACTAACCAGGGATGAGCAGTTCTTC.

Only one count was recorded for this clone. This rearrangement joins TRBV25-1 to TRBJ2-5; D is perhaps TRBD2 (6 bases). The CDR3 has 13 amino acids. CDR1 and CDR2 (germline): MGHDK, SYGVNS. V lost 4 bases and J lost 4, with 10 bases in between. The CDR3 here is CASSVAGTETQYF. CDR3 nucleotide sequence: TGTGCCAGCAGTGTGGCGGGGACAGAGACCCAGTACTTC.

The rearrangement uses TRBV5-4 and TRBJ2-1; no clear D gene. CDR1 is SGHNT and CDR2 is YYREEE in the germline V gene (reference sequence). The germline V and J ends were trimmed by 1 base and 1 base, with 6 bases remaining between them. The CDR3 has 14 residues. As DNA, the CDR3 is TGTGCCAGCAGCTTGCCTCCTTCCTACAATGAGCAGTTCTTC. Protein: CASSLPPSYNEQFF.

The rearrangement joins TRBV10-3 to TRBJ1-2; D remains unclear. CDR3 length: 14 amino acids. Trimming stripped 4 bases from V and 0 bases from J, with 9 bases between. Germline V gene lookup returns CDR1 ENHRY and CDR2 SYGVKD. The CDR3 bases are TGTGCCATCAGTGGCCCGGGAGCTAACTATGGCTACACCTTC. Its translation is CAISGPGANYGYTF.

V usage is TRBV7-9 and J usage is TRBJ2-3, with 9 bases aligning to TRBD2. This CDR3 region has 17 residues. V dropped 7 bases and J dropped 3; count of bases not matched to a gene: 14. CDR1 SEHNR and CDR2 FQNEAQ come from the germline V gene (reference sequence). Here the CDR3 reads CASTPGWVAGVTDTQYF. DNA of the CDR3: TGTGCCAGCACCCCCGGGTGGGTAGCGGGAGTTACAGATACGCAGTATTTT.

This clone appeared a few times. The chain is built from TRBV9 and TRBJ2-1; 12 positions match TRBD2. Germline CDR1 reads SGDLS; CDR2 reads YYNGEE. Trimming at V came to 0 bases and at J to 9 bases, leaving 4 bases not matched to a gene. The length of the CDR3 is 15 residues. This chain's CDR3 is CASSVVASGRVEQFF. The CDR3 DNA sequence: TGTGCCAGCAGCGTAGTGGCTAGCGGGAGGGTTGAGCAGTTCTTC.

The V gene is TRBV6-5, the J gene TRBJ1-1; TRBD1 is a possible D gene (6 bases). With 5 bases removed from V and 4 bases from J, the gap between germline ends came to 14 bases. CDR3 length: 14 residues. Germline values: CDR1 MNHEY, CDR2 SVGAGI. In nucleotides, the CDR3 is TGTGCCAGCAGTAGCGACAGGTTAGCCACTGAAGCTTTCTTT. Amino acids: CASSSDRLATEAFF.

The chain uses TRBV19 and TRBJ2-7, with TRBD1 matching over 7 bases. J was trimmed by 4 bases and V by 5 bases; bases with no gene match: 5. The CDR3 is 13 amino acids. Germline-derived CDR1 and CDR2 are LNHDA and SQIVND (reference sequence). CDR3 bases: TGTGCCAGTAGTCGGCAGGGGGAGTACGAGCAGTACTTC. It yields the protein CASSRQGEYEQYF.

This chain connects TRBV6-5 to TRBJ1-5; D possibly corresponds to TRBD1 (6 bases). V lost 4 bases to trimming and J lost 6 bases, with 13 bases between them. The germline CDR1 and CDR2 sequences are MNHEY and SVGAGI. The CDR3 runs 14 residues. CDR3 region: CASSLGGAAQPQHF. DNA for the CDR3: TGTGCCAGCAGTTTGGGGGGGGCGGCTCAGCCCCAGCATTTT.

The CDR3 is CASSGGRIGNQPQHF. CDR3 bases: TGTGCCAGCTCGGGGGGGCGCATCGGCAATCAGCCCCAGCATTTT. The V call is TRBV6-6, the J call TRBJ1-5; a weak D match, TRBD1 (6 bases). Per germline, CDR1 MNHNY and CDR2 SVGAGI (reference sequence). The CDR3 is 15 residues long. Trimming left V 8 bases short and J 2 bases short, with 16 bases between.

The chain links TRBV4-3 to TRBJ2-2; 11 bases match TRBD1. Germline CDR1 is LGHNA and CDR2 is YSLEER. This CDR3 has 14 amino acids. Losses at the gene ends were 7 bases for V and 5 bases for J; bases not matched to a gene: 3. The CDR3, as DNA: TGCGCCAGCACACGGGACAGGGGGACCGGGGAGCTGTTTTTT. Protein sequence: CASTRDRGTGELFF.

This sequence joins TRBV6-6 and TRBJ2-7; 7 bases are a match to TRBD1. V trimming: 6 bases; J trimming: 0 bases; junction bases outside the gene matches: 5. Germline V CDR1 and CDR2: MNHNY, SVGAGI (reference sequence). The length of the CDR3 is 14 residues. CDR3 DNA: TGTGCCAGCAGCGAGTCAGGGGGCTCCTACGAGCAGTACTTC. Protein: CASSESGGSYEQYF.

As DNA, the CDR3 is TGTGCCAGCAGTCCCCGGACAGGGCAGGGCAATCAGCCCCAGCATTTT. It is translated as CASSPRTGQGNQPQHF. This chain connects TRBV28 to TRBJ1-5; TRBD1 matches 8 bases. The V gene's germline CDR1 is MDHEN and CDR2 SYDVKM. The J segment lost 2 bases and the V segment lost 5 bases, leaving 8 bases of the junction unmatched. CDR3 length: 16 amino acids.

This rearrangement joins TRBV5-6 to TRBJ2-3, with D unclear. This CDR3 spans 16 amino acids. V was trimmed by 4 bases and J by 0 bases, leaving 15 bases between them. The germline gives CDR1 SGHDT, CDR2 YYEEEE. CDR3 protein: CASSLLPTYSTDTQYF. The CDR3 bases are TGTGCCAGCAGCCTCCTCCCCACCTATAGCACAGATACGCAGTATTTT.

This chain joins TRBV6-6 and TRBJ2-3, with TRBD2 matching over 8 bases. Germline V CDR1 and CDR2: MNHNY, SVGAGI (reference sequence). V lost 7 bases to trimming and J lost 2 bases; unmatched junction nucleotides: 8. The length of the CDR3 is 15 residues. CDR3 loop: CASIPSGRPTDTQYF. In DNA, the CDR3 is TGTGCCAGCATCCCGAGCGGGAGACCCACAGATACGCAGTATTTT.

The chain has TRBV11-3 and TRBJ2-1; 9 bases agree with TRBD2. The germline V gene encodes CDR1 SGHNT and CDR2 YENEEA. This CDR3 has 15 amino acids. Trimming cost V 1 base and J 7 bases; bases outside gene matches: 5. CDR3 in DNA: TGTGCCAGCAGCTTAGGGGGTAGCGGGAGTAATGAGCAGTTCTTC. Translated: CASSLGGSGSNEQFF.

J is TRBJ2-5 and V is TRBV7-9; 9 bases are a match to TRBD1. The CDR3 is made up of 14 amino acids. Trimming at V came to 5 bases and at J to 2 bases, leaving 3 bases not matched to a gene. Looked up from germline, CDR1 is SEHNR and CDR2 is FQNEAQ (reference sequence). The CDR3 region is CASSTGTGQETQYF. In DNA form, the CDR3 reads TGTGCCAGCAGCACTGGGACAGGGCAAGAGACCCAGTACTTC.

This clone is medium-sized (0.01 to 0.1%) by share. The chain carries TRBV7-2 and TRBJ1-5; D call uncertain. CDR1 is SGHTA, CDR2 FQGNSA, per germline. V lost 1 base and J lost 4, with 20 bases in between. The CDR3 runs 18 residues. CDR3 loop: CASSLGARGGLGNQPQHF. DNA for the CDR3: TGTGCCAGCAGCTTAGGGGCCCGGGGAGGGTTGGGAAATCAGCCCCAGCATTTT.

The V and J genes are TRBV7-2 and TRBJ2-1; 9 bases match TRBD2. Per the germline V gene, CDR1 is SGHTA and CDR2 is FQGNSA. V gave up 5 bases and J gave up 6 bases; unmatched junction bases: 5. The CDR3 covers 14 residues. CDR3 in DNA: TGTGCCAGCAGCGCGGGGGGGACTAGCAATGAGCAGTTCTTC. Amino acids: CASSAGGTSNEQFF.

The genes are TRBV5-6 and TRBJ2-1; 9 nucleotides agree with TRBD2. Germline V lookup: CDR1 SGHDT, CDR2 YYEEEE. The trim removed 0 bases at V and 8 bases at J, leaving 9 bases unmatched. This CDR3 has 16 amino acids. CDR3 region: CASSLAGAGGGYEQFF. For the CDR3, the DNA is TGTGCCAGCAGCTTGGCCGGTGCGGGAGGGGGCTATGAGCAGTTCTTC.

The chain is built from TRBV7-2 and TRBJ2-7; D ambiguous. Looked up from germline, CDR1 is SGHTA and CDR2 is FQGNSA. V lost 6 bases to trimming and J lost 0 bases, with 9 bases between them. This CDR3 contains 13 residues. This CDR3 is CASRLAGSYEQYF. The CDR3 DNA follows: TGTGCCAGCAGACTCGCAGGCTCCTACGAGCAGTACTTC.

This sequence joins TRBV7-2 and TRBJ2-7; 12 bases line up with TRBD2. Looked up from germline, CDR1 is SGHTA and CDR2 is FQGNSA. This CDR3 comprises 16 residues. The V gene end was trimmed by 1 base and the J gene end by 0 bases; junction bases not matched to a gene: 1. For the CDR3, the DNA is TGTGCCAGCAGCTTAGGGACTAGCGGGGTCTCCTACGAGCAGTACTTC. Residues: CASSLGTSGVSYEQYF.

This clone qualifies as medium-sized. This chain links TRBV4-1 with TRBJ2-5; possible D gene TRBD2, 5 bases. V was shortened by 1 base and J by 5 bases, with 8 bases between the two germline ends. Germline assignment: CDR1 MGHRA and CDR2 YSYEKL. The CDR3 contains 13 residues. CDR3 region: CASSQGGSETQYF. The CDR3 bases are TGCGCCAGCAGCCAAGGCGGGTCGGAGACCCAGTACTTC.

As for this clone: Different DNA sequences within this sample yield the same CDR3. This rearrangement joins TRBV6-5 to TRBJ2-7; TRBD2 matches 8 bases. The CDR3 has 13 amino acids. Unmatched junction bases numbered 9, after V lost 7 bases and J lost 7 bases. CDR1 is MNHEY and CDR2 is SVGAGI in the germline V gene. CDR3: CASTKSGGKEQYF. The CDR3, as DNA: TGTGCCAGCACGAAATCGGGGGGGAAGGAGCAGTACTTC.

V and J are TRBV27 and TRBJ2-7, with D possibly TRBD2 on 6 matching bases. V gave up 5 bases and J gave up 6 bases, with 17 bases separating them. There are 14 residues in the CDR3. CDR1 MNHEY and CDR2 SMNVEV come from the germline V gene (reference sequence). CDR3 nucleotide sequence: TGTGCCAGCAGTCCGTCCCTCCACGGGGGCGAGCAGTACTTC. Residues: CASSPSLHGGEQYF.